This T cell receptor beta chain came from a study of T-cell reconstitution after alpha-beta-depleted transplantation in children. Trimming pared 6 bases from V and 0 bases from J, leaving 12 bases between. This CDR3 comprises 15 residues. In germline, CDR1 is MNHNS, CDR2 SASEGT. In this sample, this clonotype turned up many times. Unique molecular identifiers were incorporated into the prepared TCRbeta library. From the PCR reads, TCRdb called clonotypes with MiXCR, one entry per CDR3 protein. In the table there are 80,000 to 95,000 distinct CDR3 sequences, roughly 8% of which are singletons. V is TRBV6-1 and J is TRBJ1-3; no clear D. The starting material was PBMCs from the stem cell graft donor, obtained from the stem cell graft. The sequence came from a human donor who donated a stem cell graft to a child with congenital amegakaryocytic thrombocytopenia. This CDR3 reads CASSGPRGSGNTIYF. CDR3 sequence (DNA): TGTGCCAGCAGCGGCCCTCGGGGCTCTGGAAACACCATATATTTT.